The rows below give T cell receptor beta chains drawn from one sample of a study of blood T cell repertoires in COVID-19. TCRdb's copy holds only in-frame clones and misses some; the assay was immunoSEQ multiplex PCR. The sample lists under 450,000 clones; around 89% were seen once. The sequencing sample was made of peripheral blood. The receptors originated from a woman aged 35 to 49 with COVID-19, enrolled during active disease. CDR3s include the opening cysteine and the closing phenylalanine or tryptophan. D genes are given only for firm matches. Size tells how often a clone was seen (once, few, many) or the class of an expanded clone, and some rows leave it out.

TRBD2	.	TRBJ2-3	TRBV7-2	TGTGCCAGCAGCCCTAGCGGGACCGAGTCCTCTACGCAGTATTTT	CASSPSGTESSTQYF
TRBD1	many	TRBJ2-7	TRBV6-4	TGTGCCAGCAGCCCCGGACAGGGGGGCGACGAGCAGTACTTC	CASSPGQGGDEQYF
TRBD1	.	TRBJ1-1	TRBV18	TGTGCCAGCTCACCACCGCGCGGGACAGGGGACACTGAAGCTTTCTTT	CASSPPRGTGDTEAFF
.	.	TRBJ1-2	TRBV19	TGTGCCAGTAGTATAACCGGCCCTAGCTATGGCTACACCTTC	CASSITGPSYGYTF
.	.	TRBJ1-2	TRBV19	TGTGCCAGTAGTATACAGGGTGAGGTCAACTATGGCTACACCTTC	CASSIQGEVNYGYTF
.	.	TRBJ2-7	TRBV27	TGTGCCAGCAGTTTAAGCGGCCTGGGCGCGGAGGAGCAGTACTTC	CASSLSGLGAEEQYF
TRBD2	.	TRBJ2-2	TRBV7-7	TGTGCTAGCAGCTTACTAGCGACCGGGGAGCTGTTTTTT	CASSLLATGELFF
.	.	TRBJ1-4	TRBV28	TGTGCCAGCAGTTATGGCGGCAGCCGCAATGAAAAACTGTTTTTT	CASSYGGSRNEKLFF
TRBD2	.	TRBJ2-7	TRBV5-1	TGCGCCAGCAGCTCGCCCAGGACTAGCGGGAGTAAAAGTGGGGACTACGAGCAGTACTTC	CASSSPRTSGSKSGDYEQYF
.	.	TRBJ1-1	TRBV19	TGTGCCAGTAGTTTCGAGTCCTACACTGAAGCTTTCTTT	CASSFESYTEAFF
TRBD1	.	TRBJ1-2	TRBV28	TGTGCCAGCACCGCACCAGGACAGGGCTATGGCTACACCTTC	CASTAPGQGYGYTF
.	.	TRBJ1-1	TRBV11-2	TGTGCCAGCAGTTTCACAGGGCGCACTGAAGCTTTCTTT	CASSFTGRTEAFF
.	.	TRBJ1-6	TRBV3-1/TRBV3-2	TGTGCCAGCAGCCTCCGGACAAATAATTCACCCCTCCACTTT	CASSLRTNNSPLHF
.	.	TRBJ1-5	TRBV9	TGTGCCAGCAGCGTCAGGGAGGGGGAGCCCCAGCATTTT	CASSVREGEPQHF
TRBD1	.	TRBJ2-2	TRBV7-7	TGTGCTAGCAGCTCGGGACAGGGGGGCACCGGGGAGCTGTTTTTT	CASSSGQGGTGELFF
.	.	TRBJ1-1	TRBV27	TGTGCCAGCAGTTTAGGTTTCCTCCAGACAAGGACTAACACTGAAGCTTTCTTT	CASSLGFLQTRTNTEAFF
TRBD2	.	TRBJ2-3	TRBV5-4	TGTGCCAGCAGCCCGATGCTAGCGGGGGGCCTCAGCACAGATACGCAGTATTTT	CASSPMLAGGLSTDTQYF
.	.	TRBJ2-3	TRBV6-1	TGTGCCAGCAGTGAAGAGGCGGGGGCGACTAGCACAGATACGCAGTATTTT	CASSEEAGATSTDTQYF
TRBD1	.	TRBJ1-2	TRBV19	TGTGCCAGTAGTCCCCGGACAGGGAACTATGGCTACACCTTC	CASSPRTGNYGYTF
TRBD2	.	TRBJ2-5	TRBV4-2	TGTGCCAGCAGCCACATAGGCGGGGGGGTCCCAAAGACCCAGTACTTC	CASSHIGGGVPKTQYF
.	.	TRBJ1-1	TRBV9	TGTGCCAGCAGCGTAGACAGGTGGACTGAAGCTTTCTTT	CASSVDRWTEAFF
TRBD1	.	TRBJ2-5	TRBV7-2	TGTGCCAGCAGCCTCAACAGGGGGCGAGAGACCCAGTACTTC	CASSLNRGRETQYF
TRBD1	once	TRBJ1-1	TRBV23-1	TGCGCCAGCAGTCCCCTACGACAGGGAAGGACCTCAAACACTGAAGCTTTCTTT	CASSPLRQGRTSNTEAFF
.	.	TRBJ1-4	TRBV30	TGTGCCTGGAGTTGGAGAGAGTATTCAACTAATGAAAAACTGTTTTTT	CAWSWREYSTNEKLFF
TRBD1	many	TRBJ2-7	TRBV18	TGTGCCAGCTCACCGGGGACAGTAGATTCCTACGAGCAGTACTTC	CASSPGTVDSYEQYF
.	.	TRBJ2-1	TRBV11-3	TGTGCCAGCAGCTTGGGGGACTCGAACGGTGATGAGCAGTTCTTC	CASSLGDSNGDEQFF
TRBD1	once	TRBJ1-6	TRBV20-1	TGCAGTGCTAGTATCCGGACAGGCTCGAATTCACCCCTCCACTTT	CSASIRTGSNSPLHF
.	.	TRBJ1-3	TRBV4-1	TGCGCCAGCAGCCAAGATAGTTCCTTCACCTCACTCTCTGGAAACACCATATATTTT	CASSQDSSFTSLSGNTIYF
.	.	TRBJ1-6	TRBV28	TGTGCCAGCAGTTTACGAATAGCAGCGGATTATAATTCACCCCTCCACTTT	CASSLRIAADYNSPLHF
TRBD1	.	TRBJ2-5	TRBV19	TGTGCCAGTAGTATAGTTGGGACAGAACAAGAGACCCAGTACTTC	CASSIVGTEQETQYF
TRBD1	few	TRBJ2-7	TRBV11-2	TGTGCCAGCAGCCACGGACAGGGGGATTTCTACGAGCAGTACTTC	CASSHGQGDFYEQYF
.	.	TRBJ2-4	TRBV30	TGTGCCTGGGCTCGGGATGCCAAAAACATTCAGTACTTC	CAWARDAKNIQYF
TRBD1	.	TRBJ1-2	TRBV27	TGTGCCAGCAGTTCCACGGACAGGGTTGCCACCTTC	CASSSTDRVATF
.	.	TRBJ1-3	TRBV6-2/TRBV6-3	TGTGCCAGCAGTCGGAGAGGGACTTTCGGAGGAAACACCATATATTTT	CASSRRGTFGGNTIYF
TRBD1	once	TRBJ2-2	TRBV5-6	TGTGCCAGCAGCACGGACAGGGGGCCTGGGAACACCGGGGAGCTGTTTTTT	CASSTDRGPGNTGELFF
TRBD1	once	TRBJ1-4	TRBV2	TGTGCCAGCAGCTGGAGGGGACAGCAAAGGGAAAAACTGTTTTTT	CASSWRGQQREKLFF
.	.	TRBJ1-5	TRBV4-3	TGCGCCAGCAGCCCCGCCAGCCCCAACCTGGAGTCTCTAGTACGGCATTTT	CASSPASPNLESLVRHF
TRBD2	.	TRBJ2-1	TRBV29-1	TGCAGCGTGGACGGGAGGGGTGGATACAATGAGCAGTTCTTC	CSVDGRGGYNEQFF
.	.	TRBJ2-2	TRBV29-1	TGCAGCGTTGCTAGGACACACAAAACCGGGGAGCTGTTTTTT	CSVARTHKTGELFF
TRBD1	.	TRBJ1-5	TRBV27	TGTGCCAGCAGTTTCAAGACAGGGGCCAATCAGCCCCAGCATTTT	CASSFKTGANQPQHF
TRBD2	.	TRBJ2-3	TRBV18	TGTGCCAGTAGGGCGGGGGTCATCACAGATACGCAGTATTTT	CASRAGVITDTQYF
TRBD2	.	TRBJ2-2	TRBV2	TGTGCCAGCAGAGTCAGCGGGGTCGGGGCCGGGGAGCTGTTTTTT	CASRVSGVGAGELFF
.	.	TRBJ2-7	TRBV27	TGTGCCAGCAACGCTACGCCCTTCGGGGGTCAGCAGTACTTC	CASNATPFGGQQYF
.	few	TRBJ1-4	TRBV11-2	TGTGCCAGCAGCTTAGGGGTGTCGGGGTCGACTAATGAAAAACTGTTTTTT	CASSLGVSGSTNEKLFF
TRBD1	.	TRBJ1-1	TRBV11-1	TGTGCCAGCAGCTCGGGACAGGGTAGAGGAGGGACTGAAGCTTTCTTT	CASSSGQGRGGTEAFF
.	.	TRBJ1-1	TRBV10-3	TGTGCCATCAGTGCCGAGGTGGGCACTGAAGCTTTCTTT	CAISAEVGTEAFF
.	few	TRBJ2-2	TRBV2	TGTGCCAGCAGTGACGCGAACACCGGGGAGCTGTTTTTT	CASSDANTGELFF
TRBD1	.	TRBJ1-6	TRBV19	TGTGCCAGTAGGGGACAGGGAACCCAAAATTCACCCCTCCACTTT	CASRGQGTQNSPLHF
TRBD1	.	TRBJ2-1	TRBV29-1	TGCAGCGTATTCCCGGGACAGGGGGCGGAGGGGTGGAATGAGCAGTTCTTC	CSVFPGQGAEGWNEQFF
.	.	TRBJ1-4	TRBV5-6	TGTGCCAGCGGAAAGCGGGGGGAAGAAAAACTGTTTTTT	CASGKRGEEKLFF
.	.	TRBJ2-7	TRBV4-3	TGCGCCAGCAGCCAACTTTCCGGGAGCTCCTACGAGCAGTACTTC	CASSQLSGSSYEQYF
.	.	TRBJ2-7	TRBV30	TGTGCCTGGAGTGGGGAATTATCGGGGTGGGAGCAGTACTTC	CAWSGELSGWEQYF
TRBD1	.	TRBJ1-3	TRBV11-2	TGTGCCAGCAGCTTAGGGACAGGGACTGGAAACACCATATATTTT	CASSLGTGTGNTIYF
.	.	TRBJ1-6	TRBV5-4	TGTGCCAGCAGCCGGCACGGGGGGCAGGATTCACCCCTCCACTTT	CASSRHGGQDSPLHF
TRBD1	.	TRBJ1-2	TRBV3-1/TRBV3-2	TGTGCCAGCAGCCAAGCCAGGGGGGAGGCCTATGGCTACACCTTC	CASSQARGEAYGYTF